This passage covers 7 T cell receptor beta chains from one sample sequenced in a study of cytomegalovirus exposure and HLA in healthy donors. The study ran its PCR with 60 Vbeta and 13 Jbeta primers. This table comes from immunoSEQ multiplex PCR, and its TCRdb copy is limited to in-frame clones, with some not included. The profile shows 150,000 to 200,000 clones, about 80% of them singletons. Sequenced sample: PBMCs. These receptor sequences come from a woman aged 50 to 60 in good health and CMV-seronegative.

This sequence joins TRBV18 and TRBJ2-7; 10 bases match TRBD1. This CDR3 spans 14 amino acids. Losses at the gene ends were 2 bases for V and 3 bases for J; bases not matched to a gene: 1. Germline V gene data show CDR1 as KGHSH and CDR2 as LQKENI. CDR3 sequence reads: CASSPGQGDYEQYF. CDR3 DNA: TGTGCCAGCTCACCAGGACAGGGGGACTACGAGCAGTACTTC.

In its sample, this clone was seen a few times. The J gene is TRBJ1-1, the V gene TRBV30; D gene unclear. From germline, CDR1 is GTSNPN and CDR2 SVGIG (reference sequence). CDR3 length: 10 residues. V dropped 0 bases and J dropped 8 bases, with 4 bases sitting between them. The CDR3 DNA follows: TGTGCCTGGAGTGTTCAGGAAGCTTTCTTT. This translates into CAWSVQEAFF.

J is TRBJ2-2 and V is TRBV6-6, with 8 bases aligning to TRBD1. CDR1 and CDR2 from the germline V gene are MNHNY and SVGAGI (reference sequence). The CDR3 has 15 amino acids. V gave up 5 bases and J gave up 5 bases; unmatched junction bases: 7. CDR3 in amino acids: CASSAQGADTGELFF. CDR3 DNA sequence: TGTGCCAGCAGTGCCCAGGGGGCCGATACCGGGGAGCTGTTTTTT.

This clone appeared a single time. The chain joins TRBV7-2 to TRBJ1-6, with 9 bases matching TRBD1. The ends lost 4 bases at V and 6 bases at J; junction bases unmatched: 7. CDR1 SGHTA and CDR2 FQGNSA come from the germline V gene. The CDR3 sequence is 16 residues long. CDR3 DNA sequence: TGTGCCAGCAGCTCGAGGGGACAGGGATCTAATTCACCCCTCCACTTT. Protein product: CASSSRGQGSNSPLHF.

This sequence joins TRBV20-1 and TRBJ2-1; TRBD2 is a possible D gene (6 bases). CDR3 length: 11 residues. Trimming removed 7 bases at V and 15 bases at J, with 19 bases between. CDR1 and CDR2 from the germline V gene are DFQATT and SNEGSKA (reference sequence). The CDR3: CSVETRVNGFF. In DNA form, the CDR3 reads TGCAGTGTCGAGACTAGGGTAAACGGGTTCTTC.

The J gene is TRBJ2-6, the V gene TRBV5-1; D possibly corresponds to TRBD1 (6 bases). CDR1 SGHRS and CDR2 YFSETQ come from the germline V gene. Trimming stripped 0 bases from V and 1 base from J, with 14 bases between. CDR3 length: 18 residues. The CDR3 region is CASSLAGITGSGANVLTF. CDR3 nucleotides: TGCGCCAGCAGCTTGGCGGGGATTACAGGGTCTGGGGCCAACGTCCTGACTTTC.

V usage is TRBV4-1 and J usage is TRBJ2-1; 13 nucleotides align to TRBD2. V gave up 8 bases and J gave up 9 bases; unmatched junction bases: 13. The CDR3 is made up of 16 amino acids. Germline CDR1 is MGHRA and CDR2 is YSYEKL. CDR3 sequence reads: CASAPSPTSGGGEQFF. The CDR3 coding sequence is TGCGCCAGCGCCCCATCCCCCACTAGCGGGGGGGGTGAGCAGTTCTTC.